What follows describes a single T cell receptor beta chain. The antigen is not known. The data are from a study of T cell responses to AZD1222 COVID-19 vaccine. Study-wide findings and caveats: Dominant CD4 TCR responses targeted spike regions 160-218 and 743-854. Increases in Spike-specific TCR breadth and depth were seen after two AZD1222 doses. Sampling captured repertoires only after the peak T cell response.

From germline, CDR1 is SGHVS and CDR2 FNYEAQ. V was clipped by 1 base and J by 1 base, with 4 bases between them. The CDR3 runs 13 residues. Sequencing was performed with immunoSEQ multiplex PCR; in TCRdb, only in-frame clones are kept and a portion is missing. The table for this sample gives about 140,000 clones. This TCR derives from an adult in good health. This chain joins TRBV7-6 and TRBJ1-1; D gene ambiguous. Sequencing used peripheral blood. The DNA of the CDR3 is TGTGCCAGCAGCTTAGTGGCGAACACTGAAGCTTTCTTT. It specifies CASSLVANTEAFF.